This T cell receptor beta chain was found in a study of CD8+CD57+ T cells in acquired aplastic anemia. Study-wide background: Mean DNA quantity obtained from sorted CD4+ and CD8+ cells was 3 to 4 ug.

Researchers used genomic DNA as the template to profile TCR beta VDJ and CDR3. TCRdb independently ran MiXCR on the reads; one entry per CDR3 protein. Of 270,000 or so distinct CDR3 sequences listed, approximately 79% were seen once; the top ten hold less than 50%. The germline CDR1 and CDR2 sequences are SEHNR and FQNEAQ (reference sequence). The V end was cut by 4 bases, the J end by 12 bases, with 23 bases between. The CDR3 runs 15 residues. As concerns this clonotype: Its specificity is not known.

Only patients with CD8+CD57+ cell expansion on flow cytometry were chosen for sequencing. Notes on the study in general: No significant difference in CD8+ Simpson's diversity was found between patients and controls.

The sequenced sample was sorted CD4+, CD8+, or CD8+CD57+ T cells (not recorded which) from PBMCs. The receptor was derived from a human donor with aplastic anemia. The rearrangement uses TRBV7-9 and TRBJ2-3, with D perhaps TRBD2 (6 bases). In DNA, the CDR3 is TGTGCCAGCAGCTCTGAAAGTAGCGGAAGGGACGATCAGTATTTT. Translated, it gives CASSSESSGRDDQYF.